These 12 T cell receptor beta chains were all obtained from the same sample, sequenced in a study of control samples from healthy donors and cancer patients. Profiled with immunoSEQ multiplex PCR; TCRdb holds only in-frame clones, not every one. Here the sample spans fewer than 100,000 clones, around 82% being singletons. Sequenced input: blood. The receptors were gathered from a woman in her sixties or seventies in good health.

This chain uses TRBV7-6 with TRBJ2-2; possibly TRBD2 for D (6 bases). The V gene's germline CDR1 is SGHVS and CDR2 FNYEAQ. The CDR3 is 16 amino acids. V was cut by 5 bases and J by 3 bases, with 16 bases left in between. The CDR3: CASSPQEGRYTGELFF. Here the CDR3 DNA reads TGTGCCAGCAGCCCCCAGGAGGGTCGATACACCGGGGAGCTGTTTTTT.

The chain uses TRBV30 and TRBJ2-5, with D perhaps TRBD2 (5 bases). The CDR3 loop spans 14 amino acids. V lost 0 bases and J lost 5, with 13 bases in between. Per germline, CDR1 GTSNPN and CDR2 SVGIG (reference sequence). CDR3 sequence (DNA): TGTGCCTGGAGTGTAGTACTAGTAGGGGAGACCCAGTACTTC. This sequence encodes CAWSVVLVGETQYF.

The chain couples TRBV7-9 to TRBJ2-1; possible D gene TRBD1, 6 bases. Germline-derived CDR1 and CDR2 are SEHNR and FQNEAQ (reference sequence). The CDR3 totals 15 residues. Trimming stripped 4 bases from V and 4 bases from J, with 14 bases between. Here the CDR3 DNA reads TGTGCCAGCAGCTCGAGCGAACAGGGATACAATGAGCAGTTCTTC. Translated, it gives CASSSSEQGYNEQFF.

The CDR3 spells CASRKGRFYGYTF. The CDR3 bases are TGTGCCAGCAGAAAGGGGCGCTTCTATGGCTACACCTTC. The chain links TRBV5-6 to TRBJ1-2; the D gene is possibly TRBD1 (5 bases). V gave up 5 bases and J gave up 4 bases, with 12 bases separating them. CDR3 length: 13 amino acids. Germline CDR1 reads SGHDT; CDR2 reads YYEEEE.

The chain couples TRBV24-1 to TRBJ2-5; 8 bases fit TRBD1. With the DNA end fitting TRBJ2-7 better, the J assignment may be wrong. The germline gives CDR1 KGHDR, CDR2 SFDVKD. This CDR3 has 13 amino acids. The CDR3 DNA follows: TGTGCCACCGAAGGACAGGGTGGATACGAGCAGTACTTC. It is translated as CATEGQGGYEQYF.

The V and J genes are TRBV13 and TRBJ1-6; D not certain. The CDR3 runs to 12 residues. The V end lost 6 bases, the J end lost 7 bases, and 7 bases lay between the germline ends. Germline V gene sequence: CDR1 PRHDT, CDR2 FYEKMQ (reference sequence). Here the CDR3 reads CASRGFNSPLHF. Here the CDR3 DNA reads TGTGCCAGCAGGGGGTTCAATTCACCCCTCCACTTT.

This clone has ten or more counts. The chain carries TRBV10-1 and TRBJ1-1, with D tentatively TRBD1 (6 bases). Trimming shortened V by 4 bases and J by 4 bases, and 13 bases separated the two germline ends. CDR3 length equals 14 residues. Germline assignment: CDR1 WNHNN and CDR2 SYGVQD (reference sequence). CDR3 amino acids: CASSVAGAPTEAFF. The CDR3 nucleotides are TGCGCCAGCAGTGTGGCGGGGGCGCCCACTGAAGCTTTCTTT.

CDR3 nucleotide sequence: TGTGCCAGTAGTATAGATGTTAGAGGACTGTCCTATGGCTACACCTTC. This gives the protein CASSIDVRGLSYGYTF. The genes are TRBV19 and TRBJ1-2; D not certain. V was shortened by 0 bases and J by 4 bases, with 15 bases between the two germline ends. Germline V gene data show CDR1 as LNHDA and CDR2 as SQIVND (reference sequence). This CDR3 comprises 16 residues.

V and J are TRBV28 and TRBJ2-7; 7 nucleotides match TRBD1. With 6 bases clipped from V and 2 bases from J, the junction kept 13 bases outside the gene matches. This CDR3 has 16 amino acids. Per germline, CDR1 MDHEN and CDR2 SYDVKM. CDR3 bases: TGTGCCAGCAGCGACTTAAGGGGGCTTCACCCCTACGAGCAGTACTTC. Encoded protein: CASSDLRGLHPYEQYF.

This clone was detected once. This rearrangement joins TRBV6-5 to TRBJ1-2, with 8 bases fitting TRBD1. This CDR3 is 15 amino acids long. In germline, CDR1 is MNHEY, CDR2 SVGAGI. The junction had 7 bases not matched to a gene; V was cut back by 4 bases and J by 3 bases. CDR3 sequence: CASSFHRGSDYGYTF. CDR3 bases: TGTGCCAGCAGTTTCCACAGGGGGTCTGACTATGGCTACACCTTC.

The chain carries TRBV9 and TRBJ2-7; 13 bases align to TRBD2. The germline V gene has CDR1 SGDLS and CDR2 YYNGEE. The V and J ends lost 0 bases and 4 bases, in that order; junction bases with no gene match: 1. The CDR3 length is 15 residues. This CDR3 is CASSVGGLAGYEQYF. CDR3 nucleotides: TGTGCCAGCAGCGTAGGGGGACTAGCGGGATACGAGCAGTACTTC. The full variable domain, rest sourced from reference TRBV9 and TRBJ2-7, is DSGVTQTPKHLITATGQRVTLRCSPRSGDLSVYWYQQSLDQGLQFLIQYYNGEERAKGNILERFSAQQFPDLHSELNLSSLELGDSALYFCASSVGGLAGYEQYFGPGTRLTVT.

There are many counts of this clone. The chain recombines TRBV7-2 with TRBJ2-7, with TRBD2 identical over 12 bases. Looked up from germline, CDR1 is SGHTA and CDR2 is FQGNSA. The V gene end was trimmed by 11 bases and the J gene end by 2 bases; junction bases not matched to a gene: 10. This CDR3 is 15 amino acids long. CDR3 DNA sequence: TGTGCCTCACAGCTAACTAGCGGGGGGCCCTACGAGCAGTACTTC. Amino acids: CASQLTSGGPYEQYF.